The 23 T cell receptor beta chains below all came from one sample that was sequenced in a study of beta chain features in type 1 diabetes. The sequenced template was cDNA made from the entire isolated RNA. Clones were sequenced by immunoSEQ multiplex PCR, and TCRdb holds only the in-frame ones, with some missing. The table lists more than 300,000 clones, over 12% of them singletons. Sequencing was done on a sample of naive CD4+ T cells from blood. Receptors originate from a woman in her late teens or twenties in good health.

The chain links TRBV18 to TRBJ1-4; perhaps TRBD1 as D (6 bases). Germline V gives CDR1 KGHSH, CDR2 LQKENI. The CDR3 runs 17 residues. Trimming pared 3 bases from V and 0 bases from J, leaving 14 bases between. CDR3 DNA sequence: TGTGCCAGCTCACCCCGAGGGGGGGGTGCAACTAATGAAAAACTGTTTTTT. It yields the protein CASSPRGGGATNEKLFF.

This clone was counted between two and nine times. V is TRBV19 and J is TRBJ2-5; 10 bases fit TRBD2. Germline V gene data show CDR1 as LNHDA and CDR2 as SQIVND (reference sequence). The trim removed 3 bases at V and 2 bases at J, leaving 3 bases unmatched. The CDR3 runs to 15 residues. The CDR3 here is CASSIGLAAQETQYF. The CDR3 DNA follows: TGTGCCAGTAGTATCGGACTAGCGGCACAAGAGACCCAGTACTTC.

The V gene is TRBV2, the J gene TRBJ2-7; tentative D call: TRBD1 (6 bases). This CDR3 has 13 amino acids. V lost 6 bases, J lost 2 bases, and 11 bases lay in between. Germline lookup yields CDR1 SNHLY and CDR2 FYNNEI. The CDR3 DNA reads TGTGCCAGCAGCCCAGGGGAAACCTACGAGCAGTACTTC. It specifies CASSPGETYEQYF.

The CDR3 loop is CASINRVWEKLFF. Written as DNA, the CDR3 is TGTGCCAGCATTAACAGGGTGTGGGAAAAACTGTTTTTT. The rearrangement joins TRBV2 to TRBJ1-4; maybe TRBD1 (6 bases). CDR1 is SNHLY, CDR2 FYNNEI, per germline. The V end was cut by 7 bases, the J end by 8 bases, with 14 bases between. The CDR3 is made up of 13 amino acids.

This clone has just a few counts. This chain links TRBV25-1 with TRBJ1-2; the D is unclear. CDR1 is MGHDK and CDR2 is SYGVNS in the germline V gene. Trimming removed 3 bases from V and 0 bases from J, with 5 bases in between. The length of the CDR3 is 13 residues. The CDR3 spells CASSDRTNYGYTF. The CDR3 DNA reads as TGTGCCAGCAGTGACAGGACTAACTATGGCTACACCTTC.

This clone was observed a few times. The CDR3 loop reads CASSVRTGNTEAFF. For the CDR3, the DNA is TGTGCCAGCAGTGTTCGGACAGGGAACACTGAAGCTTTCTTT. The chain couples TRBV2 to TRBJ1-1; TRBD1 aligns across 7 bases. Germline CDR1 SNHLY, CDR2 FYNNEI. The trim removed 4 bases at V and 1 base at J, leaving 3 bases unmatched. The CDR3 runs 14 residues.

The J gene is TRBJ2-1, the V gene TRBV9; 15 positions agree with TRBD2. Germline assignment: CDR1 SGDLS and CDR2 YYNGEE. The CDR3 is made up of 17 amino acids. Unmatched junction bases numbered 7, after V lost 0 bases and J lost 9 bases. CDR3 DNA sequence: TGTGCCAGCAGCGTAGGGGGACTAGCGGGAGGTTGTCCTGAGCAGTTCTTC. Protein product: CASSVGGLAGGCPEQFF.

V and J are TRBV7-9 and TRBJ2-3, with a possible D match to TRBD2 (6 bases). V was clipped by 4 bases and J by 0 bases, with 11 bases between them. Germline V lookup: CDR1 SEHNR, CDR2 FQNEAQ (reference sequence). The CDR3 is made up of 15 amino acids. Here the CDR3 reads CASSSYSGSTDTQYF. CDR3 sequence (DNA): TGTGCCAGCAGCTCCTATAGCGGTAGCACAGATACGCAGTATTTT.

V and J are TRBV6-5 and TRBJ2-6; tentative D call: TRBD2 (5 bases). Trimming shortened V by 0 bases and J by 2 bases, and 8 bases separated the two germline ends. There are 16 residues in the CDR3. CDR1 is MNHEY, CDR2 SVGAGI, per germline. CDR3 loop: CASSYSMGAGANVLTF. CDR3 in DNA: TGTGCCAGCAGTTACTCGATGGGAGCTGGGGCCAACGTCCTGACTTTC.

The CDR3 is CASSRFGGDAEQYF. CDR3 nucleotides: TGTGCCAGCAGCCGCTTCGGGGGGGACGCCGAGCAGTACTTC. The genes are TRBV7-2 and TRBJ2-7; TRBD2 matches at 8 bases. Germline assignment: CDR1 SGHTA and CDR2 FQGNSA. The length of the CDR3 is 14 residues. Losses at the gene ends were 5 bases for V and 6 bases for J; bases not matched to a gene: 9.

The chain joins TRBV18 to TRBJ2-5; D gene uncertain. This CDR3 contains 13 residues. Germline CDR1 reads KGHSH; CDR2 reads LQKENI. Trimming removed 6 bases from V and 1 base from J, with 9 bases in between. The CDR3 coding sequence is TGTGCCAGCTCGGCGCAGGCCCAAGAGACCCAGTACTTC. This translates into CASSAQAQETQYF.

The rearrangement links TRBV28 to TRBJ2-5; D may be TRBD2 (6 bases). Trimming took off 3 bases at V and 11 bases at J, with 16 bases between the two ends. The CDR3 extends over 13 amino acids. CDR1 is MDHEN and CDR2 is SYDVKM in the germline V gene. The CDR3 DNA sequence: TGTGCCAGCAGTTTGGACTTACCGGGACTGCAGTACTTC. The encoded protein is CASSLDLPGLQYF. The full variable domain, in which reference TRBV28 and TRBJ2-5 provide the parts outside the CDR3, is DVKVTQSSRYLVKRTGEKVFLECVQDMDHENMFWYRQDPGLGLRLIYFSYDVKMKEKGDIPEGYSVSREKKERFSLILESASTNQTSMYLCASSLDLPGLQYFGPGTRLLVL.

This clone was detected only a few times. This chain connects TRBV7-2 to TRBJ2-7, with D perhaps TRBD2 (6 bases). The ends were cut back, 4 bases at V and 2 bases at J, with 12 bases in the middle. This CDR3 contains 14 residues. Germline loops: CDR1 SGHTA, CDR2 FQGNSA. The CDR3 DNA follows: TGTGCCAGCAGCTCCGGGACTCTCGCCTACGAGCAGTACTTC. This sequence encodes CASSSGTLAYEQYF.

This clone was found a few times. The chain recombines TRBV29-1 with TRBJ1-1, with 7 bases aligning to TRBD1. The V gene end was trimmed by 7 bases and the J gene end by 3 bases; junction bases not matched to a gene: 8. Germline lookup yields CDR1 SQVTM and CDR2 ANQGSEA. This CDR3 has 13 residues. The CDR3 loop is CSGRRGLDTEAFF. The CDR3 DNA follows: TGCAGCGGGAGGAGGGGGCTGGACACTGAAGCTTTCTTT.

This clone occurred a few times. V usage is TRBV28 and J usage is TRBJ2-2; D ambiguous. The CDR3 extends over 12 amino acids. Germline V gene sequence: CDR1 MDHEN, CDR2 SYDVKM. V shed 5 bases and J shed 5 bases, with 6 bases lying between them. This chain's CDR3 is CASSVPTGELFF. The CDR3 DNA reads as TGTGCCAGCAGTGTCCCGACCGGGGAGCTGTTTTTT.

This clone turned up a few times. J is TRBJ2-3 and V is TRBV29-1, with 8 bases fitting TRBD2. The CDR3 length is 14 residues. CDR1 is SQVTM, CDR2 ANQGSEA, per germline. With 4 bases clipped from V and 5 bases from J, the junction kept 8 bases outside the gene matches. The CDR3, as DNA: TGCAGCGTTGTTGAGTCGGCGGGAGGAGATACGCAGTATTTT. As protein: CSVVESAGGDTQYF.

Written as DNA, the CDR3 is TGTGCCAGCAGCCAAACGGGGGTAGGGTACGAGCAGTACTTC. Encoded protein: CASSQTGVGYEQYF. The chain carries TRBV14 and TRBJ2-7; D is perhaps TRBD2 (6 bases). V gave up 2 bases and J gave up 4 bases, with 12 bases separating them. The CDR3 contains 14 residues. CDR1 and CDR2 from the germline V gene are SGHDN and FVKESK.

This clone was seen a few times. This chain connects TRBV9 to TRBJ2-7; a possible D gene is TRBD1 (6 bases). Looked up from germline, CDR1 is SGDLS and CDR2 is YYNGEE. The CDR3 loop spans 12 amino acids. The V gene lost 3 bases and the J gene lost 3 bases, with 7 bases spanning the gap. The CDR3 loop reads CASSAQGYEQYF. CDR3 coding DNA: TGTGCCAGCAGCGCACAGGGCTACGAGCAGTACTTC.

This clone was seen a few times. The chain recombines TRBV4-3 with TRBJ2-7; TRBD2 matches 7 bases. The V gene end was trimmed by 1 base and the J gene end by 3 bases; junction bases not matched to a gene: 6. This CDR3 comprises 15 residues. CDR1 and CDR2 (germline): LGHNA, YSLEER. CDR3 in amino acids: CASSQAGGTDYEQYF. The CDR3 bases are TGCGCCAGCAGCCAAGCCGGGGGGACCGACTACGAGCAGTACTTC.

The V call is TRBV29-1, the J call TRBJ1-1; possible D gene TRBD1, 5 bases. The CDR3 consists of 14 residues. The V gene's germline CDR1 is SQVTM and CDR2 ANQGSEA. V was clipped by 5 bases and J by 1 base, with 14 bases between them. CDR3 sequence reads: CSVRLSTANTEAFF. The CDR3 region has the DNA TGCAGCGTTCGCCTATCGACAGCGAACACTGAAGCTTTCTTT. The variable domain in full, with the rest retrieved from reference TRBV29-1 and TRBJ1-1, is SAVISQKPSRDICQRGTSLTIQCQVDSQVTMMFWYRQQPGQSLTLIATANQGSEATYESGFVIDKFPISRPNLTFSTLTVSNMSPEDSSIYLCSVRLSTANTEAFFGQGTRLTVV.

A few counts support this clone. The J gene is TRBJ1-5, the V gene TRBV18; weak D call: TRBD1 (6 bases). Trimming stripped 4 bases from V and 0 bases from J, with 10 bases between. This CDR3 contains 15 residues. Per the germline V gene, CDR1 is KGHSH and CDR2 is LQKENI. The CDR3 protein is CASSLGQNSNQPQHF. CDR3 coding DNA: TGTGCCAGCTCACTTGGACAGAATAGCAATCAGCCCCAGCATTTT.

As to this clone: Other DNA sequences in the same sample also yield this CDR3. The chain combines TRBV27 with TRBJ1-1, with D unclear. The V end lost 1 base, the J end lost 1 base, and 7 bases lay between the germline ends. This CDR3 has 14 residues. Germline CDR1 is MNHEY and CDR2 is SMNVEV (reference sequence). CDR3 sequence: CASSLYRGNTEAFF. The CDR3 DNA reads as TGTGCCAGCAGTTTATATCGGGGGAACACTGAAGCTTTCTTT.

There are a few counts of this clone. The rearrangement uses TRBV30 and TRBJ2-7; maybe TRBD1 (6 bases). CDR1 is GTSNPN, CDR2 SVGIG, per germline (reference sequence). The CDR3 covers 15 residues. The V end was cut by 1 base, the J end by 0 bases, with 13 bases between. CDR3 residues: CAWSAGGYNSYEQYF. DNA of the CDR3: TGTGCCTGGAGTGCTGGGGGCTATAACTCCTACGAGCAGTACTTC.